These 10 T cell receptor beta chains were all obtained from the same sample, sequenced in a study of graft-versus-host responses after intestinal transplantation (dated by TCRdb to the early 2020s). Receptor libraries were prepared by the immunoSEQ multiplex PCR assay. TCRdb took over this immuneACCESS table, retaining in-frame rearrangements with V and J assigned. Such tables are incomplete; in checked studies, under half of the missing clones stem from an unresolved V gene, and the remainder is unexplained. The sample table contains about 99,000 clones; only one count was recorded for 85% to 95% of them. The ten largest clones capture over 0.06% of the sample. These receptors are not linked to any known antigen. In the paper's terms, the time point label means: cells obtained before transplantation from donor or recipient. The source was unstimulated CD8+ T cells sorted from spleen or lymph node cells, collected before transplant. All receptors derive from a human donor who was the organ donor for an intestinal transplant.

Here the CDR3 DNA reads TGTGCCAGCAGTGGTCCTGGAAGTGGGGACAGGGGCGAGCAGTACTTC. This sequence encodes CASSGPGSGDRGEQYF. The chain links TRBV2 to TRBJ2-7; 10 nucleotides match TRBD1. The CDR3 is 16 residues long. V lost 4 bases to trimming and J lost 6 bases; unmatched junction nucleotides: 12. CDR1 is SNHLY and CDR2 is FYNNEI in the germline V gene.

The chain has TRBV30 and TRBJ2-7; D is possibly TRBD1 (6 bases). The CDR3 has 12 residues. Germline CDR1 GTSNPN, CDR2 SVGIG (reference sequence). V was pared by 5 bases and J by 5 bases, with 13 bases between. The CDR3 coding sequence is TGTGCCTGGGGCCGGGACATGGACGAGCAGTACTTC. Residues: CAWGRDMDEQYF.

This sequence joins TRBV19 and TRBJ1-1, with D tentatively TRBD1 (5 bases). The CDR3 sequence is 15 residues long. Germline CDR1 and CDR2: LNHDA and SQIVND (reference sequence). Trimming stripped 3 bases from V and 6 bases from J, with 17 bases between. The CDR3 protein is CASSIRWGGAAEAFF. The CDR3 DNA follows: TGTGCCAGTAGTATCCGATGGGGGGGTGCCGCTGAAGCTTTCTTT.

The genes are TRBV9 and TRBJ2-3; the match to TRBD1 covers 8 bases. Germline V gene sequence: CDR1 SGDLS, CDR2 YYNGEE. Trimming cost V 4 bases and J 2 bases; bases outside gene matches: 9. This CDR3 is 16 amino acids long. The CDR3 is CASSIQGALSTDTQYF. CDR3 coding DNA: TGTGCCAGCAGCATCCAGGGGGCCCTCTCCACAGATACGCAGTATTTT. The complete variable domain, with remaining parts taken from reference TRBV9 and TRBJ2-3, reads DSGVTQTPKHLITATGQRVTLRCSPRSGDLSVYWYQQSLDQGLQFLIQYYNGEERAKGNILERFSAQQFPDLHSELNLSSLELGDSALYFCASSIQGALSTDTQYFGPGTRLTVL.

A single count supports this clone. V gene TRBV28 combines with J gene TRBJ2-5; no clear D. The CDR3 length is 14 residues. Trimming left V 5 bases short and J 2 bases short, with 12 bases between. The germline V gene has CDR1 MDHEN and CDR2 SYDVKM. The CDR3 loop reads CASSPRKDQETQYF. In DNA form, the CDR3 reads TGTGCCAGCAGTCCTAGGAAAGATCAAGAGACCCAGTACTTC.

This chain links TRBV5-4 with TRBJ2-7; perhaps TRBD1 as D (5 bases). The CDR3 length is 14 residues. V was cut by 4 bases and J by 0 bases, with 11 bases left in between. Germline loops: CDR1 SGHNT, CDR2 YYREEE (reference sequence). CDR3 residues: CASSPDQGSYEQYF. The CDR3 nucleotides are TGTGCCAGCAGCCCGGACCAGGGCTCCTACGAGCAGTACTTC.

V is TRBV7-8 and J is TRBJ1-1; D is unclear. The CDR3 runs to 15 residues. The V end was cut by 1 base, the J end by 0 bases, with 9 bases between. Germline V gives CDR1 SGHVS, CDR2 FQNEAQ. The CDR3 protein is CASSLEAGLNTEAFF. CDR3 DNA: TGTGCCAGCAGCTTAGAGGCGGGCTTGAACACTGAAGCTTTCTTT.

The chain joins TRBV9 to TRBJ2-3; TRBD1 might be the D (6 bases). The V and J ends lost 2 bases and 0 bases respectively, with 10 bases between them. CDR1 SGDLS and CDR2 YYNGEE come from the germline V gene. The CDR3 consists of 15 residues. The CDR3, as DNA: TGTGCCAGCAGCGTCGGACAGACTAGCACAGATACGCAGTATTTT. Translation gives CASSVGQTSTDTQYF.

The V call is TRBV19, the J call TRBJ2-1; tentatively, D is TRBD2 (5 bases). In germline, CDR1 is LNHDA, CDR2 SQIVND (reference sequence). This CDR3 has 15 amino acids. Trimming took off 9 bases at V and 0 bases at J, with 15 bases between the two ends. The DNA for the CDR3 is TGTGCCAGCAAAGCCAGCGGATACTCCTACAATGAGCAGTTCTTC. Its protein is CASKASGYSYNEQFF.

This clone is a singleton in its sample. The chain is built from TRBV7-9 and TRBJ1-2, with D possibly TRBD1 on 5 matching bases. The CDR3 consists of 14 residues. Trimming cost V 4 bases and J 3 bases, with 12 bases left between them. Germline loops: CDR1 SEHNR, CDR2 FQNEAQ (reference sequence). The CDR3 DNA follows: TGTGCCAGCAGCTGGGCCAGGGAGGACTATGGCTACACCTTC. Translation: CASSWAREDYGYTF.